The next 26 T cell receptor beta chains were all read from a single sample in a study of cytotoxic CD8 clonotypes in ibrutinib-treated CLL. Generated by immunoSEQ multiplex PCR, the TCRdb table keeps only in-frame clones and is missing some. In the table there are approximately 140,000 clones, approximately 77% of which are singletons. This specimen consisted of PBMCs, obtained after 12 months of ibrutinib treatment. The receptors come from a human donor with chronic lymphocytic leukemia.

This clone was found once. V usage is TRBV28 and J usage is TRBJ2-5, with TRBD1 identical over 7 bases. The V gene end was trimmed by 3 bases and the J gene end by 2 bases; junction bases not matched to a gene: 3. Germline V gene data show CDR1 as MDHEN and CDR2 as SYDVKM. The CDR3 is 14 amino acids. CDR3 region: CASSLGQSQETQYF. For the CDR3, the DNA is TGTGCCAGCAGTTTGGGACAGTCGCAAGAGACCCAGTACTTC.

V gene TRBV28 combines with J gene TRBJ2-7, with unresolved D. This CDR3 spans 14 amino acids. Germline values: CDR1 MDHEN, CDR2 SYDVKM. V lost 2 bases and J 3 bases, leaving 11 bases between the germline ends. The CDR3 reads CASSLPVGSYEQYF. As DNA, the CDR3 is TGTGCCAGCAGTTTACCCGTCGGAAGCTACGAGCAGTACTTC.

This chain links TRBV11-1 with TRBJ2-7; 10 nucleotides align to TRBD2. The V gene's germline CDR1 is SGHAT and CDR2 FQDESV (reference sequence). V lost 3 bases and J lost 4; bases outside the gene matches: 6. This CDR3 is 15 amino acids long. The CDR3: CASSFGLAGAYEQYF. The CDR3 bases are TGTGCCAGCAGCTTCGGGCTAGCGGGAGCGTACGAGCAGTACTTC.

This chain connects TRBV7-2 to TRBJ2-1; possibly TRBD1 for D (6 bases). The CDR3 totals 15 residues. CDR1 SGHTA and CDR2 FQGNSA come from the germline V gene. Between the trimmed V and J ends, which lost 3 bases and 9 bases, there was a span of 18 bases. The CDR3 sequence is CASSLDLLSRGEQFF. In DNA form, the CDR3 reads TGTGCCAGCAGCTTGGACCTCCTAAGCAGGGGTGAGCAGTTCTTC.

The chain uses TRBV4-3 and TRBJ2-3; D possibly uses TRBD1 or TRBD2 (5 bases each). The CDR3 is 17 residues long. The ends were cut back, 4 bases at V and 2 bases at J, with 19 bases in the middle. Germline CDR1 LGHNA, CDR2 YSLEER. The CDR3 protein is CASSPNIGTAVTDTQYF. Written as DNA, the CDR3 is TGCGCCAGCAGCCCGAACATCGGGACCGCCGTCACAGATACGCAGTATTTT.

The V call is TRBV5-8, the J call TRBJ2-4; D is uncertain. The CDR3 has 16 amino acids. V lost 0 bases to trimming and J lost 0 bases, with 10 bases between them. Per germline, CDR1 SGHTS and CDR2 YDEGEE. The CDR3 DNA is TGTGCCAGCAGCTTGGATGGGTTTCTAGCCAAAAACATTCAGTACTTC. Translation: CASSLDGFLAKNIQYF.

This clone was seen a handful of times. The V and J genes are TRBV27 and TRBJ1-5, with D possibly being TRBD1 (6 bases). The CDR3 consists of 15 residues. CDR1 and CDR2 (germline): MNHEY, SMNVEV (reference sequence). The germline V and J ends were trimmed by 6 bases and 0 bases, with 12 bases remaining between them. CDR3 residues: CASRSRQVSNQPQHF. CDR3 DNA sequence: TGTGCCAGCAGATCCCGACAGGTTAGCAATCAGCCCCAGCATTTT.

The chain couples TRBV9 to TRBJ2-3; D is uncertain. Germline values: CDR1 SGDLS, CDR2 YYNGEE. Between the trimmed V and J ends, which lost 6 bases and 2 bases, there was a span of 7 bases. The CDR3 extends over 12 amino acids. CDR3 in DNA: TGTGCCAGCAAGGGCAACACAGATACGCAGTATTTT. Translation: CASKGNTDTQYF.

The chain links TRBV30 to TRBJ2-2, with no clear D. Germline assignment: CDR1 GTSNPN and CDR2 SVGIG (reference sequence). Trimming took 4 bases from V and 1 from J, leaving 10 bases between them. CDR3 size: 14 residues. The CDR3 loop reads CAWNMAQNTGELFF. CDR3 sequence (DNA): TGTGCCTGGAACATGGCACAGAACACCGGGGAGCTGTTTTTT.

The rearrangement joins TRBV2 to TRBJ2-1; the D is unclear. V lost 8 bases and J 5 bases, leaving 19 bases between the germline ends. This CDR3 has 15 residues. The germline gives CDR1 SNHLY, CDR2 FYNNEI. CDR3 region: CASRRWSPVDNEQFF. The CDR3 region has the DNA TGTGCCAGCCGCCGTTGGTCCCCGGTCGACAATGAGCAGTTCTTC.

This clone was seen a handful of times. The chain has TRBV5-1 and TRBJ1-1; possibly TRBD1 for D (5 bases). Trimming cost V 0 bases and J 11 bases, with 17 bases left between them. Per germline, CDR1 SGHRS and CDR2 YFSETQ. This CDR3 has 14 amino acids. CDR3 coding DNA: TGCGCCAGCAGCTTGGGTGGTGACAACAGGCGGGCTTTCTTT. It encodes CASSLGGDNRRAFF. The variable domain in full, with the rest retrieved from reference TRBV5-1 and TRBJ1-1, is KAGVTQTPRYLIKTRGQQVTLSCSPISGHRSVSWYQQTPGQGLQFLFEYFSETQRNKGNFPGRFSGRQFSNSRSEMNVSTLELGDSALYLCASSLGGDNRRAFFGQGTRLTVV.

The gene calls are TRBV7-2 and TRBJ2-7, with D unclear. V gave up 0 bases and J gave up 3 bases, with 3 bases separating them. CDR1 is SGHTA and CDR2 is FQGNSA in the germline V gene. The CDR3 consists of 12 residues. The CDR3 here is CASSLAVYEQYF. The CDR3 nucleotides are TGTGCCAGCAGCTTAGCCGTCTACGAGCAGTACTTC.

The chain carries TRBV9 and TRBJ1-4; 10 nucleotides line up with TRBD1. V shed 3 bases and J 7 bases; nucleotides not matched to a gene: 9. The CDR3 covers 16 residues. In germline, CDR1 is SGDLS, CDR2 YYNGEE. CDR3 sequence: CASSEADRGLGEKLFF. The CDR3 DNA reads TGTGCCAGCAGCGAGGCCGACAGGGGGCTGGGTGAAAAACTGTTTTTT.

In its sample, this clone was seen a few times. The chain employs TRBV5-1 and TRBJ2-5, with 12 bases aligning to TRBD2. This CDR3 is built from 15 residues. In germline, CDR1 is SGHRS, CDR2 YFSETQ. Trimming at V came to 3 bases and at J to 5 bases, leaving 5 bases not matched to a gene. The CDR3 protein is CASSSGLAGFETQYF. CDR3 nucleotides: TGCGCCAGCAGCTCAGGACTAGCGGGGTTTGAGACCCAGTACTTC.

CDR3 amino acids: CASSPTSGRQETQYF. CDR3 nucleotide sequence: TGTGCCAGCTCACCGACTAGCGGGAGACAAGAGACCCAGTACTTC. The chain combines TRBV18 with TRBJ2-5; 12 nucleotides match TRBD2. CDR1 is KGHSH and CDR2 is LQKENI in the germline V gene. The CDR3 covers 15 residues. V shed 3 bases and J 2 bases; nucleotides not matched to a gene: 1.

V is TRBV15 and J is TRBJ2-7; D not resolved. CDR3 length: 14 residues. Trimming cost V 2 bases and J 6 bases, with 14 bases left between them. The germline V gene encodes CDR1 LNHNV and CDR2 YYDKDF (reference sequence). The DNA for the CDR3 is TGTGCCACCAGCAGAAATCTTGAAGGTAGCGAGCAGTACTTC. This encodes CATSRNLEGSEQYF.

V and J are TRBV6-5 and TRBJ2-1; D is unresolved. CDR3 length equals 14 residues. Germline CDR1 reads MNHEY; CDR2 reads SVGAGI. V was cut by 5 bases and J by 0 bases, with 8 bases left in between. This CDR3 reads CASSRSYSYNEQFF. The CDR3, as DNA: TGTGCCAGCAGTAGGTCATACTCCTACAATGAGCAGTTCTTC.

The gene calls are TRBV5-1 and TRBJ2-7; D possibly corresponds to TRBD2 (5 bases). This CDR3 comprises 14 residues. V lost 0 bases to trimming and J lost 6 bases, with 13 bases between them. Looked up from germline, CDR1 is SGHRS and CDR2 is YFSETQ. In DNA, the CDR3 is TGCGCCAGCAGCTTGGAACTAGTTGCTAGCGAGCAGTACTTC. This encodes CASSLELVASEQYF. Complete variable domain (other parts from reference TRBV5-1 and TRBJ2-7): KAGVTQTPRYLIKTRGQQVTLSCSPISGHRSVSWYQQTPGQGLQFLFEYFSETQRNKGNFPGRFSGRQFSNSRSEMNVSTLELGDSALYLCASSLELVASEQYFGPGTRLTVT.

This chain connects TRBV28 to TRBJ1-2, with TRBD1 as a possible D gene (6 bases). From germline, CDR1 is MDHEN and CDR2 SYDVKM. The CDR3 has 12 residues. The V end was cut by 7 bases, the J end by 4 bases, with 10 bases between. The chain's CDR3 is CASTSDSYGYTF. In nucleotides, the CDR3 is TGTGCCAGCACCTCGGACAGCTATGGCTACACCTTC.

This clone was picked up a small number of times. This sequence joins TRBV11-3 and TRBJ2-1, with D perhaps TRBD2 (6 bases). Germline-derived CDR1 and CDR2 are SGHNT and YENEEA. The ends were cut back, 7 bases at V and 8 bases at J, with 24 bases in the middle. This CDR3 has 16 residues. The CDR3 is CASTPWSGGKSDEQFF. In DNA, the CDR3 is TGTGCCAGCACCCCCTGGAGTGGCGGGAAGAGCGATGAGCAGTTCTTC.

The CDR3 region has the DNA TGTGCCATAACAGGGGGCCCCGCCAAAAACATTCAGTACTTC. The encoded protein is CAITGGPAKNIQYF. This chain connects TRBV6-1 to TRBJ2-4; TRBD1 matches at 9 bases. CDR3 length: 14 amino acids. The ends lost 10 bases at V and 1 base at J; junction bases unmatched: 5. The V gene's germline CDR1 is MNHNS and CDR2 SASEGT.

The chain links TRBV6-1 to TRBJ1-4; D gene ambiguous. From germline, CDR1 is MNHNS and CDR2 SASEGT. The CDR3 sequence is 16 residues long. The germline V and J ends were trimmed by 3 bases and 2 bases, with 13 bases remaining between them. The DNA for the CDR3 is TGTGCCAGCAGTGAGAGGAGAGGGAGCACTAATGAAAAACTGTTTTTT. This gives the protein CASSERRGSTNEKLFF.

This clone was recorded a few times. The chain employs TRBV7-7 and TRBJ2-3; 9 bases match TRBD1. The CDR3 runs to 14 residues. V lost 5 bases, J lost 3 bases, and 3 bases stayed unmatched. Germline assignment: CDR1 SSHAT and CDR2 FNYEAQ (reference sequence). The CDR3 nucleotides read TGTGCCAGCAGCACGGGACAGGGAACAGATACGCAGTATTTT. Translated: CASSTGQGTDTQYF.

This clone was recorded a few times. The genes are TRBV6-1 and TRBJ1-1; tentative D call: TRBD1 (6 bases). The V gene's germline CDR1 is MNHNS and CDR2 SASEGT. This CDR3 contains 15 residues. V was cut by 3 bases and J by 1 base, with 12 bases left in between. CDR3 residues: CASSDMTGGNTEAFF. As DNA, the CDR3 is TGTGCCAGCAGTGATATGACAGGCGGGAACACTGAAGCTTTCTTT.

The chain carries TRBV11-2 and TRBJ2-1; no reliable D call. V was shortened by 5 bases and J by 3 bases, with 5 bases between the two germline ends. This CDR3 contains 12 residues. Germline CDR1 is SGHAT and CDR2 is FQNNGV. The DNA for the CDR3 is TGTGCCAGCAGCGAAGACTACAATGAGCAGTTCTTC. This encodes CASSEDYNEQFF.

The chain employs TRBV30 and TRBJ1-2; D is uncertain. V lost 0 bases, J lost 4 bases, and 12 bases lay in between. The CDR3 is 14 residues long. CDR1 and CDR2 (germline): GTSNPN, SVGIG (reference sequence). Written as DNA, the CDR3 is TGTGCCTGGAGTGTACTGCCGGAAGGCTATGGCTACACCTTC. This sequence encodes CAWSVLPEGYGYTF.